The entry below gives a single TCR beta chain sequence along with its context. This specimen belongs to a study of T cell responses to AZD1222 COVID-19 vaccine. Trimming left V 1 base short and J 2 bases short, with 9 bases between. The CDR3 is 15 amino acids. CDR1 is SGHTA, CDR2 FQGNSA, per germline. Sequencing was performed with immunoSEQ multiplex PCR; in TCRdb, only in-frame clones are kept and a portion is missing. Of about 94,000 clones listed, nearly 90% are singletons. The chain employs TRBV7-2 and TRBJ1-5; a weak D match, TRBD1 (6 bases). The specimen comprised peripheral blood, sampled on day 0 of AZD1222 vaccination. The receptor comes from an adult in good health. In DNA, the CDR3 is TGTGCCAGCAGCTTAGTCAGGGGACGCAATCAGCCCCAGCATTTT. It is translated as CASSLVRGRNQPQHF.